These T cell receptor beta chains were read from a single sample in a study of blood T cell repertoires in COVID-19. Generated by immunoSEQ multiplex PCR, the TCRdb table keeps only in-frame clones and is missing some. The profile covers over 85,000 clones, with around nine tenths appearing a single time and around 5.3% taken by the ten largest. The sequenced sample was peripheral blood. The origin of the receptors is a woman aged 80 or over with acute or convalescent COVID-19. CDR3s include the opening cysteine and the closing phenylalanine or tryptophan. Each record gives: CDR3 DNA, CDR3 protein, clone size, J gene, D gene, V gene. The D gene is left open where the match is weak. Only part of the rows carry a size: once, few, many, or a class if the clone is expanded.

CDR3 DNA: TGTGCCAGCAGCCCCACAGGGGGGGAGACCCAGTACTTC; CDR3 protein: CASSPTGGETQYF; clone size: once; J gene: TRBJ2-5; D gene: TRBD1; V gene: TRBV7-3
CDR3 DNA: TGTGCCAGCAGCTTATCGACTGTTCAAGAGACCCAGTACTTC; CDR3 protein: CASSLSTVQETQYF; clone size: few; J gene: TRBJ2-5; D gene: NA; V gene: TRBV7-2
CDR3 DNA: TGTGCCAGCAGCGTAGAGGCGGGGACAGTTCGTGGCTACACCTTC; CDR3 protein: CASSVEAGTVRGYTF; clone size: NA; J gene: TRBJ1-2; D gene: TRBD1; V gene: TRBV9
CDR3 DNA: TGTGCCAGCAGCCACATAGGGGGGGGGATCTTTTCACCCCTCCACTTT; CDR3 protein: CASSHIGGGIFSPLHF; clone size: NA; J gene: TRBJ1-6; D gene: NA; V gene: TRBV7-9
CDR3 DNA: TGTGCCAGCAGTACCGGGACAGGGAACACCGGGGAGCTGTTTTTT; CDR3 protein: CASSTGTGNTGELFF; clone size: NA; J gene: TRBJ2-2; D gene: TRBD1; V gene: TRBV2
CDR3 DNA: TGTGCCAGCAGCATTAGCGGTTCCTCCTACGAGCAGTACTTC; CDR3 protein: CASSISGSSYEQYF; clone size: NA; J gene: TRBJ2-7; D gene: NA; V gene: TRBV5-6
CDR3 DNA: TGCAGCGTCGAACGTCCCCCCGGGGAGCTGTTTTTT; CDR3 protein: CSVERPPGELFF; clone size: NA; J gene: TRBJ2-2; D gene: NA; V gene: TRBV29-1
CDR3 DNA: TGTGCCAGCAGCGAGGGATTAAACTATGGCTACACCTTC; CDR3 protein: CASSEGLNYGYTF; clone size: NA; J gene: TRBJ1-2; D gene: NA; V gene: TRBV6-6
CDR3 DNA: TGTGCCAGCAGGTCCTCCGGACTAGCGATCCCAGGAGGGGAGCTGTTTTTT; CDR3 protein: CASRSSGLAIPGGELFF; clone size: NA; J gene: TRBJ2-2; D gene: TRBD2; V gene: TRBV2
CDR3 DNA: TGCGCCAGCAGCCAAGATGTTTCGGTCACCGGGGAGCTGTTTTTT; CDR3 protein: CASSQDVSVTGELFF; clone size: NA; J gene: TRBJ2-2; D gene: NA; V gene: TRBV4-3
CDR3 DNA: TGTGCCAGCAGCTTCGGAGGGGCCAAAAACATTCAGTACTTC; CDR3 protein: CASSFGGAKNIQYF; clone size: NA; J gene: TRBJ2-4; D gene: NA; V gene: TRBV11-1
CDR3 DNA: TGTGCCACCAGGCTAGCCGGGGGGACCTCCTACGAGCAGTACTTC; CDR3 protein: CATRLAGGTSYEQYF; clone size: NA; J gene: TRBJ2-7; D gene: TRBD2; V gene: TRBV24-1
CDR3 DNA: TGTGCCAGCAGCGTAGGCCCACAAAACTATGGCTACACCTTC; CDR3 protein: CASSVGPQNYGYTF; clone size: NA; J gene: TRBJ1-2; D gene: NA; V gene: TRBV9